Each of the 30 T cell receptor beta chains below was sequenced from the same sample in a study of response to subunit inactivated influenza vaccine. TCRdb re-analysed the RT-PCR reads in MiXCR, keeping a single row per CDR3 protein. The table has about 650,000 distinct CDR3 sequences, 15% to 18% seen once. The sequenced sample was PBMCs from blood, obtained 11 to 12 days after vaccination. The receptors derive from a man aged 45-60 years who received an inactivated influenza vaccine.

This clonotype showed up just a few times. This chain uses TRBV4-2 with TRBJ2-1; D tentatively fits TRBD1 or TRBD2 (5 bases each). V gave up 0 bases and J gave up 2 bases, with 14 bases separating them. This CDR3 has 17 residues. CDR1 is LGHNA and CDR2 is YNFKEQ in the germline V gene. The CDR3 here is CASSQDPGRVTYNEQFF. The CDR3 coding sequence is TGTGCCAGCAGCCAAGATCCAGGGCGGGTGACCTACAATGAGCAGTTCTTC.

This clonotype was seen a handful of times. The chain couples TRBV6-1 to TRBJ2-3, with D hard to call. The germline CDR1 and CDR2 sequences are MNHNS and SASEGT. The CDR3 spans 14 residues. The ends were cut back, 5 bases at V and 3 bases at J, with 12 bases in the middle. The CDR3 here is CASSRTLETDTQYF. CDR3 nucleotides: TGTGCCAGCAGTCGCACCCTAGAGACAGATACGCAGTATTTT.

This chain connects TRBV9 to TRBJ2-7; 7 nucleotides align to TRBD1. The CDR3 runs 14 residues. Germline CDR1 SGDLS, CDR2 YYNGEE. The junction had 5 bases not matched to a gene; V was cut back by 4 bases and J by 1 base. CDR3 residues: CASSLQGESYEQYF. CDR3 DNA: TGTGCCAGCAGCCTTCAGGGGGAATCCTACGAGCAGTACTTC.

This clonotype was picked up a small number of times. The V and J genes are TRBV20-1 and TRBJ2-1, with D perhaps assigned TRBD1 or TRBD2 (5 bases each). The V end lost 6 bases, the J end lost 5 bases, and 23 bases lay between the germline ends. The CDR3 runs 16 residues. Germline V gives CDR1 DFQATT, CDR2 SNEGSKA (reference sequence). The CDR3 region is CSARERPWGSNNEQFF. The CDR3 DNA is TGCAGTGCCCGAGAGAGGCCGTGGGGGAGTAACAATGAGCAGTTCTTC.

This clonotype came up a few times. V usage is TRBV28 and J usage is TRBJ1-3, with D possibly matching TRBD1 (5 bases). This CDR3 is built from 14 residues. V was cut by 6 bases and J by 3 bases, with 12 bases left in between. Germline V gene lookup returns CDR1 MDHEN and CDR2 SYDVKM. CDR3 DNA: TGTGCCAGCAGCCACGACAGTTTTGGAAACACCATATATTTT. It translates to CASSHDSFGNTIYF.

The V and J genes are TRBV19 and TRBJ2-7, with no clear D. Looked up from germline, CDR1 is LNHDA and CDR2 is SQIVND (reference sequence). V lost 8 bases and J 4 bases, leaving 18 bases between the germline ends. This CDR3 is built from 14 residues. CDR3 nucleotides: TGTGCCAGTTCACGTGAAGGCGGATTTTACGAGCAGTACTTC. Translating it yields CASSREGGFYEQYF.

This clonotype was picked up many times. CDR3 nucleotide sequence: TGCAGTGCTAAAGGCTCCTACGAGCAGTACTTC. As protein: CSAKGSYEQYF. The genes are TRBV20-1 and TRBJ2-7; D unclear. Germline V lookup: CDR1 DFQATT, CDR2 SNEGSKA (reference sequence). This CDR3 is built from 11 residues. V shed 4 bases and J shed 0 bases, with 4 bases lying between them.

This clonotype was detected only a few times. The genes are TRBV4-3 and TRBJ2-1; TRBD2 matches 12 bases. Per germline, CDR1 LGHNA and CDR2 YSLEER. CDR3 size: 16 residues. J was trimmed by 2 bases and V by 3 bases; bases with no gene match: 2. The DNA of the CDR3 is TGCGCCAGCAGCCAGGGACTAGCGGGTACCTACAATGAGCAGTTCTTC. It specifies CASSQGLAGTYNEQFF.

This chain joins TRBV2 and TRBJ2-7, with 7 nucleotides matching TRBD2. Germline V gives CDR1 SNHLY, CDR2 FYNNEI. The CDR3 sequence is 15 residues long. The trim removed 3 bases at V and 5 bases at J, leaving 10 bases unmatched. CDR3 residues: CASSDTLAGANEQYF. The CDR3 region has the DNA TGTGCCAGCAGTGACACCTTGGCGGGAGCGAACGAGCAGTACTTC.

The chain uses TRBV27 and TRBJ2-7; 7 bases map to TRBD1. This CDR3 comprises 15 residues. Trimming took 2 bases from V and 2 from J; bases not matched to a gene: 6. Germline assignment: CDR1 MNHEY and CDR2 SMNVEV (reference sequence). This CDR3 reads CASSLVWQGAYEQYF. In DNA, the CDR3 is TGTGCCAGCAGTTTAGTGTGGCAGGGGGCCTACGAGCAGTACTTC.

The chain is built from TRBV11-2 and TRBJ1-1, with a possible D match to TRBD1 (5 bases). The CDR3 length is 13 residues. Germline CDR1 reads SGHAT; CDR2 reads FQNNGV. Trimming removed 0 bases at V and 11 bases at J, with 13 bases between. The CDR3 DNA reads TGTGCCAGCAGCTTAGACGGGCTGGGGGGGGCTTTCTTT. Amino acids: CASSLDGLGGAFF. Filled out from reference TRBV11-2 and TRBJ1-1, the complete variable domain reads EAGVAQSPRYKIIEKRQSVAFWCNPISGHATLYWYQQILGQGPKLLIQFQNNGVVDDSQLPKDRFSAERLKGVDSTLKIQPAKLEDSAVYLCASSLDGLGGAFFGQGTRLTVV.

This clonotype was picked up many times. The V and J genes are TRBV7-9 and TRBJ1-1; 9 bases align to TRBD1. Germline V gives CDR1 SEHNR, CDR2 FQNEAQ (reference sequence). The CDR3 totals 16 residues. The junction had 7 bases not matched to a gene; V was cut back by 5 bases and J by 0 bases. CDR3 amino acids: CASSPGQGVMNTEAFF. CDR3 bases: TGTGCCAGCAGCCCGGGACAGGGAGTAATGAACACTGAAGCTTTCTTT.

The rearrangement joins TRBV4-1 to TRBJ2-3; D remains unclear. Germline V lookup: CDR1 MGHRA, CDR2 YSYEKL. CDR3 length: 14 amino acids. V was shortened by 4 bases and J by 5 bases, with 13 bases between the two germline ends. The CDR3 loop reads CASSPGPTGDTQYF. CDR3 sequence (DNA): TGCGCCAGCAGCCCCGGCCCGACCGGAGATACGCAGTATTTT.

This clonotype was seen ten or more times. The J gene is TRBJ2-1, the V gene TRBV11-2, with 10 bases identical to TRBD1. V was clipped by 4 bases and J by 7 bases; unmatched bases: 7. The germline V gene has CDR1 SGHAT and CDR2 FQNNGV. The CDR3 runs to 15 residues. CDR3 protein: CASSSTGTGVNEQFF. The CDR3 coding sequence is TGTGCCAGCAGCTCGACCGGGACAGGGGTGAATGAGCAGTTCTTC.

CDR3 coding DNA: TGTGCCAGCAGCTCCCCCTTTGTGGCAGCCCGGGCCCAAGAGACCCAGTACTTC. Protein sequence: CASSSPFVAARAQETQYF. This chain joins TRBV11-2 and TRBJ2-5; D gene unclear. From germline, CDR1 is SGHAT and CDR2 FQNNGV. The length of the CDR3 is 18 residues. Trimming stripped 4 bases from V and 1 base from J, with 22 bases between.

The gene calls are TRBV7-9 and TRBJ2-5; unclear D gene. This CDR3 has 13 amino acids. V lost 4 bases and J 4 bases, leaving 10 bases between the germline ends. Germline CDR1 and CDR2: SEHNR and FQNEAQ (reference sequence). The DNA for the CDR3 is TGTGCCAGCAGCTCATCGTTGGGAGAGACCCAGTACTTC. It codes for CASSSSLGETQYF. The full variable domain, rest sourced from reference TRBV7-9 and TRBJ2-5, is DTGVSQNPRHKITKRGQNVTFRCDPISEHNRLYWYRQTLGQGPEFLTYFQNEAQLEKSRLLSDRFSAERPKGSFSTLEIQRTEQGDSAMYLCASSSSLGETQYFGPGTRLLVL.

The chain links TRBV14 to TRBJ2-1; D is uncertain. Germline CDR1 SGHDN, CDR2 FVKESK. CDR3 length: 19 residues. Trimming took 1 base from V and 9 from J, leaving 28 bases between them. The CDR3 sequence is CASSQAPVSTMSGLFEQFF. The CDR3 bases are TGTGCCAGCAGCCAAGCACCAGTCTCCACCATGAGTGGGCTCTTTGAGCAGTTCTTC.

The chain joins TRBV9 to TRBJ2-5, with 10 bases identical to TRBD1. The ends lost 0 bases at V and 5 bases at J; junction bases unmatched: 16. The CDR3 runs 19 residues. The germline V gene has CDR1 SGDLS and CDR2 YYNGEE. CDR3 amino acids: CASSVEGLRQGAPMETQYF. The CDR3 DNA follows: TGTGCCAGCAGCGTAGAAGGGTTGAGACAGGGGGCGCCGATGGAGACCCAGTACTTC.

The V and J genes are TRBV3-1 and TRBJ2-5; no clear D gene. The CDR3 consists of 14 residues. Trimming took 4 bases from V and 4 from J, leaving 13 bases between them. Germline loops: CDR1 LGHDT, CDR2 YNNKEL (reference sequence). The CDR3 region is CASSPELFPETQYF. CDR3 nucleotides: TGTGCCAGCAGCCCAGAGCTTTTCCCAGAGACCCAGTACTTC.

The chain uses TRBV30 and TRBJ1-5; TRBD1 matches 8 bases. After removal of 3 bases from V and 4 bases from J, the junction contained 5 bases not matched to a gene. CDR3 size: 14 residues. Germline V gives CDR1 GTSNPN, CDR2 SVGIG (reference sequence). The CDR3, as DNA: TGTGCCTGGAGAGACACAGGGGGAAATCAGCCCCAGCATTTT. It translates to CAWRDTGGNQPQHF.

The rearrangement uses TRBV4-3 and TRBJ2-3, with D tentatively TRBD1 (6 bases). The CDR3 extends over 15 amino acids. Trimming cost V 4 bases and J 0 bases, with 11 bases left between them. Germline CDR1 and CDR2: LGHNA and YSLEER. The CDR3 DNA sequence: TGCGCCAGCAGCCTTCGGACAGTTAGCACAGATACGCAGTATTTT. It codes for CASSLRTVSTDTQYF.

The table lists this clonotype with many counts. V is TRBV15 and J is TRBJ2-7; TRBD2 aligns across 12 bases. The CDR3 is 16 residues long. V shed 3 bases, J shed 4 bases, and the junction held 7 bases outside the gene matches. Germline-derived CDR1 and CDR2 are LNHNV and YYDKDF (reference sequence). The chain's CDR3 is CATSRGGTSGQYEQYF. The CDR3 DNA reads TGTGCCACCAGCAGGGGAGGGACTAGCGGGCAGTACGAGCAGTACTTC.

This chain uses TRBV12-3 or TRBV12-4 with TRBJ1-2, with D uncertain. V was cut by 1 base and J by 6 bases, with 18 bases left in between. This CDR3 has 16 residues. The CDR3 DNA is TGTGCCAGCAGTTTAGACCCGTTCTATGGGGTCAATGGCTACACCTTC. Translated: CASSLDPFYGVNGYTF.

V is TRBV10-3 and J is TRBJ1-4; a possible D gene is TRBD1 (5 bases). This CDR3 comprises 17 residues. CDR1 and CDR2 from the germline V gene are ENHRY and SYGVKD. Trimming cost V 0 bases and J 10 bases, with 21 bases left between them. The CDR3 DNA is TGTGCCATCAGTGAGTCGACAAATACCGGGGCCGGCGGAAAACTGTTTTTT. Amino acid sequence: CAISESTNTGAGGKLFF.

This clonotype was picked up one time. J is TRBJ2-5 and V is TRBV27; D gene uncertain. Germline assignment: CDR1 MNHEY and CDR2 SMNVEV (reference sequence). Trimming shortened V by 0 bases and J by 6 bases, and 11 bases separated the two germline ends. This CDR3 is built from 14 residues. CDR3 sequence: CASSLSPLLQTQYF. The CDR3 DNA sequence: TGTGCCAGCAGTTTATCACCCCTGCTGCAGACCCAGTACTTC.

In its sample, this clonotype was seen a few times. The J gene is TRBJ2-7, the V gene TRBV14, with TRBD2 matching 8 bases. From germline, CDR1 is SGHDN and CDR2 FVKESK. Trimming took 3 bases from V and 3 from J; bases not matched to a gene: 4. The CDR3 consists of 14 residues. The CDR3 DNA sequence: TGTGCCAGCAGCCAGCCGGGACTAGACTACGAGCAGTACTTC. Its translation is CASSQPGLDYEQYF.

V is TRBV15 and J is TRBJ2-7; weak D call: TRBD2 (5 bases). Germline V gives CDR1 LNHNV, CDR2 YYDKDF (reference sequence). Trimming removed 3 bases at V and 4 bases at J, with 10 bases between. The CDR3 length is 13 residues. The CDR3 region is CATSSGLAYEQYF. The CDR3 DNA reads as TGTGCCACCAGCAGCGGACTCGCGTACGAGCAGTACTTC.

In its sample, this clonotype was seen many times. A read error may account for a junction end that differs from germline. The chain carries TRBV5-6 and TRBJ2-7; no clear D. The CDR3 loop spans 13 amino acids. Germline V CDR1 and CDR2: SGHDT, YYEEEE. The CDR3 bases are TGCGCCAGCAGCCTCGTGGTAGGGTACGAGCAGTACTTC. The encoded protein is CASSLVVGYEQYF. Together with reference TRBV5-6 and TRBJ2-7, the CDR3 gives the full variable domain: DAGVTQSPTHLIKTRGQQVTLRCSPKSGHDTVSWYQQALGQGPQFIFQYYEEEERQRGNFPDRFSGHQFPNYSSELNVNALLLGDSALYLCASSLVVGYEQYFGPGTRLTVT.

The CDR3 DNA follows: TGCAGTGCTCCCGGACTGGGGATGGAGACCCAGTACTTC. Its protein is CSAPGLGMETQYF. This chain joins TRBV20-1 and TRBJ2-5; possibly TRBD2 for D (5 bases). CDR3 length: 13 amino acids. The germline gives CDR1 DFQATT, CDR2 SNEGSKA (reference sequence). V lost 5 bases, J lost 5 bases, and 15 bases lay in between.

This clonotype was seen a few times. Written as DNA, the CDR3 is TGTGCCAGCAGTTTGATGGGGCGAGGCTATGGCTACACCTTC. This translates into CASSLMGRGYGYTF. J is TRBJ1-2 and V is TRBV28, with D perhaps matching TRBD1 (5 bases). V shed 3 bases and J shed 4 bases, with 12 bases lying between them. The germline V gene has CDR1 MDHEN and CDR2 SYDVKM. The CDR3 extends over 14 amino acids.